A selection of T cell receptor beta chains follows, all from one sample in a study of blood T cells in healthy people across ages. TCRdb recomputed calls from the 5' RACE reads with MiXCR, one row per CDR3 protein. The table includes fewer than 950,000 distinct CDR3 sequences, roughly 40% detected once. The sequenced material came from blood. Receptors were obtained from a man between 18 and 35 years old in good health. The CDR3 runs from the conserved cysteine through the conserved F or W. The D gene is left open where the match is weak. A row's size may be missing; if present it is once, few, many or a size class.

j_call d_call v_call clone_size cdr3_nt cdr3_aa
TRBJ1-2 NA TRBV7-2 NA TGTGCCAGCAGCGTAGCTCAGGGGCTGGGCTACACCTTC CASSVAQGLGYTF
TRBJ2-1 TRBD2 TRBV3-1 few TGTGCCAGCAGCCAAGCCAGCGGGGTGCCCAATGAGCAGTTCTTC CASSQASGVPNEQFF
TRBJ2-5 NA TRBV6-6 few TGTGCCAGCAGTTTGCGACACGTTGAGACCCAGTACTTC CASSLRHVETQYF
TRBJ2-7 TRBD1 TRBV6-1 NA TGTGCCAGTCTCCCACGACAGGGGGTCAACGAGCAGTACTTC CASLPRQGVNEQYF
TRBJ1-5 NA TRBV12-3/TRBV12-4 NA TGTGCCAGCAGTCTAACAGGGAGTAGGAATCAGCCCCAGCATTTT CASSLTGSRNQPQHF
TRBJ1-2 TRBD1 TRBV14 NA TGTGCCAGCAGCCCAGACAGGGTTAGAGGCTACACCTTC CASSPDRVRGYTF
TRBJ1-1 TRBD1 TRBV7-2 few TGTGCCAGCAGCTTTGGGCGGCGGGGACAGGATACTGAAGCTTTCTTT CASSFGRRGQDTEAFF
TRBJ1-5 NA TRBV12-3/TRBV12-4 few TGTGCCAGCAGTGTAGTCCAAAGTCAGCCCCAGCATTTT CASSVVQSQPQHF
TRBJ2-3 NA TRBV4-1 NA TGCGCCAGCAGCCAAAGGGATGCTAGCACAGATACGCAGTATTTT CASSQRDASTDTQYF
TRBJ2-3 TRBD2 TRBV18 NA TGTGCCAGCTCACCTCGACTAGCCCCAGATACGCAGTATTTT CASSPRLAPDTQYF
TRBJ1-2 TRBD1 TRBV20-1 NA TGCAGTGCTACACCGGGACAGGCAAGCTATGGCTACACCTTC CSATPGQASYGYTF
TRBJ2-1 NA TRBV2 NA TGTGCCAGCTTCACCCCCTACCCATCTCTACAGGGTGAGCAGTTCTTC CASFTPYPSLQGEQFF
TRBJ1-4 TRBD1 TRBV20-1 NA TGCAGTGCCCCAGGGGGGAGTGAAAAACTGTTTTTT CSAPGGSEKLFF
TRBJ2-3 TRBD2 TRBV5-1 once TGCGCCAGCAGCTTGGGGCGCGGGGGGGCAGATACGCAGTATTTT CASSLGRGGADTQYF
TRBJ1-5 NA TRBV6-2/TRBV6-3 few TGTGCCAGCAGCCGGTTAATTTATCAGCCCCAGCATTTT CASSRLIYQPQHF
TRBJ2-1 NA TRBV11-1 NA TGTGCCAGCAGCTTCCCCCAGGGTCGAAGCTACAATGAGCAGTTCTTC CASSFPQGRSYNEQFF
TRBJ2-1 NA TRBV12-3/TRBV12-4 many TGTGCCAGCAGTTTAGCGGCCAAATACAATGAGCAGTTCTTC CASSLAAKYNEQFF
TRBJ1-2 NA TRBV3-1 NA TGTGCCAGCAGCCCGTTCGTGGGATCCGATGGCTACACCTTC CASSPFVGSDGYTF
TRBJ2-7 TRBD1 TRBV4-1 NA TGCGCCAGCAGCCGAGCCCGAACAGGGGTTCCATTCGAGCAGTACTTC CASSRARTGVPFEQYF
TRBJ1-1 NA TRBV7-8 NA TGTGCCAGCAGCTTAGATGCAAGGGCCGACACTGAAGCTTTCTTT CASSLDARADTEAFF
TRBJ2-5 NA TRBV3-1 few TGTGCCAGCAGCCAAGACGTCAGACTTCAAGAGACCCAGTACTTC CASSQDVRLQETQYF
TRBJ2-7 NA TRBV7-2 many TGTGCCAGCAGCTTGATAGGACAGCTCTCTGGGGAGCAGTACTTC CASSLIGQLSGEQYF
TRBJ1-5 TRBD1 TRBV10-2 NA TGCGCCAGCATGGACAGGGGGCCACAGCCCCAGCATTTT CASMDRGPQPQHF
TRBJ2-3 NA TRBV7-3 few TGTGCCAGCAGCTTAAATAGGGCGGCTAGCACAGATACGCAGTATTTT CASSLNRAASTDTQYF
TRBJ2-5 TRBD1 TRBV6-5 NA TGTGCCAGCAAAAAGACAGGGACAACCTACGGGCAGTACTTC CASKKTGTTYGQYF
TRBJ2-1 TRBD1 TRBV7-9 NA TGTGCCAGCACCCGACAGGGGGCTGATGAGCAGTTCTTC CASTRQGADEQFF
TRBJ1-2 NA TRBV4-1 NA TGCGCCAGCAGCCAAGTAGACGGGGGCGCAAATAGCTACACCTTC CASSQVDGGANSYTF